These 17 T cell receptor beta chains share one sample of origin, sequenced in a study of blood T cell repertoires in COVID-19. Libraries were prepared by immunoSEQ multiplex PCR; TCRdb keeps only in-frame clonotypes and omits some of them. The sample comprises 130,000 to 150,000 clones, 65% to 90% of which are singletons, and about 9.4% rests with the top ten. Sequenced sample: peripheral blood. Receptor source: a man between 60 and 75 years old with active or convalescent COVID-19.

The chain recombines TRBV5-4 with TRBJ2-7; the match to TRBD2 covers 15 bases. CDR3 length: 15 amino acids. Trimming at V came to 4 bases and at J to 4 bases, leaving 3 bases not matched to a gene. Germline CDR1 SGHNT, CDR2 YYREEE (reference sequence). The CDR3 here is CASSPGLAGGYEQYF. The CDR3 DNA is TGTGCCAGCAGCCCGGGACTAGCGGGGGGTTACGAGCAGTACTTC.

V usage is TRBV6-5 and J usage is TRBJ1-2; the D gene is possibly TRBD1 (6 bases). Trimming shortened V by 4 bases and J by 1 base, and 13 bases separated the two germline ends. CDR1 is MNHEY and CDR2 is SVGAGI in the germline V gene. This CDR3 region has 15 residues. The chain's CDR3 is CASSSQQGLNYGYTF. The CDR3 region has the DNA TGTGCCAGCAGTTCCCAACAGGGCCTTAACTATGGCTACACCTTC.

To note about this clone: The junction and the germline gene differ at one end; a read error may be behind it. The rearrangement uses TRBV7-7 and TRBJ2-1, with D perhaps matching TRBD1 (6 bases). From germline, CDR1 is SSHAT and CDR2 FNYEAQ (reference sequence). This CDR3 contains 15 residues. CDR3 in DNA: TGTGCTAGCAGCTCGACAGGAGGTGACTACAATGAGCAGTTCTTC. This sequence encodes CASSSTGGDYNEQFF.

The chain couples TRBV4-3 to TRBJ1-6; 10 bases line up with TRBD1. The CDR3 runs 14 residues. The germline gives CDR1 LGHNA, CDR2 YSLEER. Unmatched junction bases numbered 6, after V lost 3 bases and J lost 13 bases. The CDR3 loop reads CASSHAGQGNPLHF. CDR3 nucleotides: TGCGCCAGCAGCCACGCGGGACAGGGGAATCCCCTCCACTTT.

The rearrangement uses TRBV24-1 and TRBJ2-3; maybe TRBD1 (8 bases). Between the trimmed V and J ends, which lost 3 bases and 4 bases, there was a span of 13 bases. Per the germline V gene, CDR1 is KGHDR and CDR2 is SFDVKD. This CDR3 is 15 amino acids long. The CDR3: CATSDRTGRADTQYF. The DNA of the CDR3 is TGTGCCACCAGTGATCGGACAGGGAGGGCAGATACGCAGTATTTT.

This clone was found once. This chain links TRBV18 with TRBJ1-1; D not certain. Germline CDR1 and CDR2: KGHSH and LQKENI. Trimming removed 3 bases from V and 0 bases from J, with 11 bases in between. This CDR3 region has 15 residues. In nucleotides, the CDR3 is TGTGCCAGCTCACCGGTCCTAACCATGAACACTGAAGCTTTCTTT. This gives the protein CASSPVLTMNTEAFF.

The chain couples TRBV29-1 to TRBJ1-5; D gene unclear. This CDR3 has 12 residues. CDR1 SQVTM and CDR2 ANQGSEA come from the germline V gene. V lost 4 bases and J 4 bases, leaving 8 bases between the germline ends. CDR3 in amino acids: CSVGARNQPQHF. CDR3 nucleotide sequence: TGCAGCGTTGGCGCACGGAATCAGCCCCAGCATTTT.

The chain recombines TRBV9 with TRBJ1-3, with D possibly matching TRBD1 (5 bases). The germline V gene has CDR1 SGDLS and CDR2 YYNGEE. V was clipped by 0 bases and J by 0 bases, with 10 bases between them. This CDR3 spans 16 amino acids. The DNA of the CDR3 is TGTGCCAGCAGCGTAGGGCTGGGGGGCTCTGGAAACACCATATATTTT. Its translation: CASSVGLGGSGNTIYF.

The gene calls are TRBV18 and TRBJ2-4; tentatively, D is TRBD2 (6 bases). This CDR3 region has 15 residues. Trimming removed 1 base at V and 1 base at J, with 8 bases between. The germline CDR1 and CDR2 sequences are KGHSH and LQKENI. CDR3 region: CASSPQGRAKNIQYF. The CDR3 nucleotides read TGTGCCAGCTCACCACAGGGGAGGGCCAAAAACATTCAGTACTTC.

The chain recombines TRBV7-2 with TRBJ2-1; TRBD2 agrees at 7 bases. Per the germline V gene, CDR1 is SGHTA and CDR2 is FQGNSA. The trim removed 6 bases at V and 5 bases at J, leaving 4 bases unmatched. CDR3 length: 13 residues. This chain's CDR3 is CASRSLADNEQFF. The CDR3 region has the DNA TGTGCCAGCAGATCCCTAGCGGACAATGAGCAGTTCTTC.

The rearrangement uses TRBV25-1 and TRBJ1-3; D is unresolved. Per germline, CDR1 MGHDK and CDR2 SYGVNS. Trimming left V 3 bases short and J 1 base short, with 7 bases between. The CDR3 has 14 amino acids. The CDR3 bases are TGTGCCAGCAGTGATCCGGGGTCTGGAAACACCATATATTTT. Translating it yields CASSDPGSGNTIYF. Drawing the rest from reference TRBV25-1 and TRBJ1-3, the complete variable domain is EADIYQTPRYLVIGTGKKITLECSQTMGHDKMYWYQQDPGMELHLIHYSYGVNSTEKGDLSSESTVSRIRTEHFPLTLESARPSHTSQYLCASSDPGSGNTIYFGEGSWLTVV.

The genes are TRBV12-3 or TRBV12-4 and TRBJ1-2; weak D call: TRBD1 (6 bases). The CDR3 totals 13 residues. The ends were cut back, 5 bases at V and 2 bases at J, with 9 bases in the middle. Here the CDR3 reads CASSGQLNYGYTF. DNA for the CDR3: TGTGCCAGCAGTGGACAGTTGAACTATGGCTACACCTTC.

J is TRBJ2-3 and V is TRBV7-2, with 9 bases lining up with TRBD2. This CDR3 is 16 amino acids long. The V segment lost 1 base and the J segment 0 bases; nucleotides outside the gene matches: 2. Looked up from germline, CDR1 is SGHTA and CDR2 is FQGNSA. As DNA, the CDR3 is TGTGCCAGCAGCTTAGGCGGGAGGGCGAGCACAGATACGCAGTATTTT. Its translation: CASSLGGRASTDTQYF.

The chain uses TRBV19 and TRBJ1-2; D is possibly TRBD1 (6 bases). Germline loops: CDR1 LNHDA, CDR2 SQIVND (reference sequence). The CDR3 consists of 16 residues. The V and J ends lost 3 bases and 7 bases respectively, with 21 bases between them. CDR3 residues: CASSIPRAAGAGGYTF. The CDR3 DNA reads TGTGCCAGTAGTATTCCTCGAGCGGCAGGGGCGGGTGGCTACACCTTC.

The chain links TRBV5-1 to TRBJ1-5; D remains unclear. This CDR3 has 13 amino acids. V gave up 4 bases and J gave up 4 bases, with 9 bases separating them. Germline lookup yields CDR1 SGHRS and CDR2 YFSETQ. The CDR3 bases are TGCGCCAGCAGCCTGGACTCAAATCAGCCCCAGCATTTT. As protein: CASSLDSNQPQHF.

A few counts support this clone. The chain links TRBV9 to TRBJ1-6; unclear D gene. The germline V gene has CDR1 SGDLS and CDR2 YYNGEE. V shed 0 bases and J shed 6 bases, with 10 bases lying between them. The CDR3 sequence is 15 residues long. In DNA, the CDR3 is TGTGCCAGCAGCGTAGGTTGGGAGAGTAATTCACCCCTCCACTTT. Residues: CASSVGWESNSPLHF. Drawing the rest from reference TRBV9 and TRBJ1-6, the complete variable domain is DSGVTQTPKHLITATGQRVTLRCSPRSGDLSVYWYQQSLDQGLQFLIQYYNGEERAKGNILERFSAQQFPDLHSELNLSSLELGDSALYFCASSVGWESNSPLHFGNGTRLTVT.

The chain combines TRBV28 with TRBJ1-1; 9 bases match TRBD1. Germline assignment: CDR1 MDHEN and CDR2 SYDVKM. J was trimmed by 1 base and V by 5 bases; bases with no gene match: 2. The length of the CDR3 is 14 residues. This CDR3 reads CASSTGGANTEAFF. CDR3 in DNA: TGTGCCAGCAGTACAGGGGGCGCGAACACTGAAGCTTTCTTT. Supplemented by reference TRBV28 and TRBJ1-1, the full variable domain reads DVKVTQSSRYLVKRTGEKVFLECVQDMDHENMFWYRQDPGLGLRLIYFSYDVKMKEKGDIPEGYSVSREKKERFSLILESASTNQTSMYLCASSTGGANTEAFFGQGTRLTVV.